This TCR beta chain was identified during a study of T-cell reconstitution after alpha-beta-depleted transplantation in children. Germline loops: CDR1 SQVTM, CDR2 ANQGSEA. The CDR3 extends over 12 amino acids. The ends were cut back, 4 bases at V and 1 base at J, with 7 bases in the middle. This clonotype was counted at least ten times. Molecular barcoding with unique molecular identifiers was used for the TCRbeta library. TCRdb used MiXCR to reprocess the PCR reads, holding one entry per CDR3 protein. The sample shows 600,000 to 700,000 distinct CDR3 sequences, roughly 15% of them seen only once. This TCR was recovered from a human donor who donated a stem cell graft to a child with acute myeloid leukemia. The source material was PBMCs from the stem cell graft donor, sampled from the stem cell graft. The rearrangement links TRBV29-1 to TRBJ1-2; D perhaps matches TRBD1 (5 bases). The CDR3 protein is CSVGDDNYGYTF. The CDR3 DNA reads TGCAGCGTTGGGGACGATAACTATGGCTACACCTTC.